The 19 T cell receptor beta chains in this list originate from one sample, sequenced in a study of blood T cell repertoires in COVID-19. The data were produced by immunoSEQ multiplex PCR, yet TCRdb's version contains in-frame clones alone and is incomplete. The table has around 320,000 clones, 88% seen once. The material sequenced was peripheral blood. These TCRs come from a woman in her twenties or thirties who had recovered from COVID-19.

Ten or more counts support this clone. The chain recombines TRBV20-1 with TRBJ2-1; 7 nucleotides agree with TRBD2. CDR1 is DFQATT and CDR2 is SNEGSKA in the germline V gene (reference sequence). The CDR3 is made up of 14 amino acids. V lost 3 bases, J lost 4 bases, and 6 bases stayed unmatched. The DNA for the CDR3 is TGCAGTGCTAGTCCCCCGGGGGGATACAATGAGCAGTTCTTC. This translates into CSASPPGGYNEQFF.

This clone was picked up a small number of times. The CDR3 is CASSLIRRGFTEAFF. The CDR3 region has the DNA TGTGCCAGCAGTTTAATCCGCCGGGGTTTCACTGAAGCTTTCTTT. This chain uses TRBV28 with TRBJ1-1, with D unresolved. Germline assignment: CDR1 MDHEN and CDR2 SYDVKM. Trimming removed 2 bases from V and 4 bases from J, with 14 bases in between. This CDR3 is built from 15 residues.

The CDR3 reads CASSQREAANEKLFF. The CDR3 region has the DNA TGCGCCAGCAGCCAAAGGGAGGCAGCTAATGAAAAACTGTTTTTT. V usage is TRBV4-1 and J usage is TRBJ1-4, with D unresolved. Germline V CDR1 and CDR2: MGHRA, YSYEKL. The V end was cut by 2 bases, the J end by 3 bases, with 10 bases between. The CDR3 runs 15 residues.

CDR3 in amino acids: CASSLVGGTMNTEAFF. The CDR3 DNA is TGCGCCAGCAGCTTGGTGGGGGGGACTATGAACACTGAAGCTTTCTTT. This chain connects TRBV5-1 to TRBJ1-1; D might be TRBD1 (5 bases). Trimming cost V 0 bases and J 0 bases, with 12 bases left between them. This CDR3 is built from 16 residues. CDR1 is SGHRS, CDR2 YFSETQ, per germline.

The chain employs TRBV15 and TRBJ2-7; 9 positions match TRBD1. CDR1 is LNHNV and CDR2 is YYDKDF in the germline V gene (reference sequence). The CDR3 spans 16 residues. The V and J ends lost 3 bases and 0 bases, in that order; junction bases with no gene match: 6. The CDR3: CATSRGSDRGSYEQYF. In nucleotides, the CDR3 is TGTGCCACCAGCAGGGGTTCGGACAGGGGCTCCTACGAGCAGTACTTC.

This clone has just a few counts. The chain has TRBV14 and TRBJ2-3, with 8 positions matching TRBD2. CDR1 SGHDN and CDR2 FVKESK come from the germline V gene. Trimming at V came to 4 bases and at J to 4 bases, leaving 10 bases not matched to a gene. The CDR3 has 16 amino acids. DNA for the CDR3: TGTGCCAGCAGCCCAATACTAGCGGCCGCGGCAGATACGCAGTATTTT. Its protein product is CASSPILAAAADTQYF.

The chain combines TRBV19 with TRBJ2-1, with 7 bases fitting TRBD2. The germline V gene has CDR1 LNHDA and CDR2 SQIVND (reference sequence). V shed 8 bases and J 0 bases; nucleotides not matched to a gene: 4. The CDR3 is 14 residues long. The CDR3 nucleotides are TGTGCCAGTCATCGGGGGGTCTCCTACAATGAGCAGTTCTTC. It is translated as CASHRGVSYNEQFF. The complete variable domain, with remaining parts taken from reference TRBV19 and TRBJ2-1, reads DGGITQSPKYLFRKEGQNVTLSCEQNLNHDAMYWYRQDPGQGLRLIYYSQIVNDFQKGDIAEGYSVSREKKESFPLTVTSAQKNPTAFYLCASHRGVSYNEQFFGPGTRLTVL.

The chain carries TRBV9 and TRBJ2-5, with D uncertain. Trimming took off 0 bases at V and 3 bases at J, with 12 bases between the two ends. This CDR3 spans 15 amino acids. The germline V gene encodes CDR1 SGDLS and CDR2 YYNGEE. The CDR3 loop reads CASSVGLLGKETQYF. The CDR3 coding sequence is TGTGCCAGCAGCGTAGGACTTTTAGGCAAAGAGACCCAGTACTTC.

The J gene is TRBJ2-7, the V gene TRBV5-1; TRBD1 matches 8 bases. Germline trimming cut 4 bases from V and 7 bases from J; bases unmatched to any gene: 4. Germline CDR1 reads SGHRS; CDR2 reads YFSETQ. The CDR3 length is 12 residues. CDR3 nucleotides: TGCGCCAGCAGCGGACAGGGTCAGGAGCAGTACTTC. This translates into CASSGQGQEQYF.

The chain is built from TRBV19 and TRBJ2-7; 7 bases are a match to TRBD2. J lost 5 bases, V lost 6 bases, and 7 bases had no gene match. Germline CDR1 LNHDA, CDR2 SQIVND (reference sequence). The CDR3 extends over 13 amino acids. CDR3 DNA sequence: TGTGCCAGTAGGCCTAGGACTAGTCACGAGCAGTACTTC. Translation gives CASRPRTSHEQYF.

This sequence joins TRBV29-1 and TRBJ1-1; the D gene is possibly TRBD1 (5 bases). The CDR3 sequence is 12 residues long. Germline CDR1 and CDR2: SQVTM and ANQGSEA. V lost 5 bases and J lost 3, with 10 bases in between. CDR3 nucleotides: TGCAGCGTTCGGGGGGGGGACACTGAAGCTTTCTTT. Translating gives CSVRGGDTEAFF.

The chain employs TRBV5-8 and TRBJ2-1; TRBD2 matches 14 bases. The CDR3 has 20 residues. Germline V gene lookup returns CDR1 SGHTS and CDR2 YDEGEE. V shed 0 bases and J 0 bases; nucleotides not matched to a gene: 8. Here the CDR3 reads CASSLEGTSGGTSSYNEQFF. As DNA, the CDR3 is TGTGCCAGCAGCTTGGAAGGGACTAGCGGGGGTACTAGCTCCTACAATGAGCAGTTCTTC. Full variable domain (missing parts from reference TRBV5-8 and TRBJ2-1): EAGVTQSPTHLIKTRGQQATLRCSPISGHTSVYWYQQALGLGLQFLLWYDEGEERNRGNFPPRFSGRQFPNYSSELNVNALELEDSALYLCASSLEGTSGGTSSYNEQFFGPGTRLTVL.

This chain links TRBV6-1 with TRBJ1-1; D is uncertain. Germline V gives CDR1 MNHNS, CDR2 SASEGT. This CDR3 contains 12 residues. Trimming cost V 2 bases and J 4 bases, with 5 bases left between them. The CDR3 nucleotides are TGTGCCAGCAGTGAATACAGCACTGAAGCTTTCTTT. Its protein product is CASSEYSTEAFF.

The count of this clone is one. The J gene is TRBJ2-1, the V gene TRBV5-6; TRBD1 agrees at 8 bases. The length of the CDR3 is 16 residues. Trimming removed 4 bases from V and 4 bases from J; junction bases left unmatched: 10. Per the germline V gene, CDR1 is SGHDT and CDR2 is YYEEEE. The CDR3 sequence is CASSAQGATFYNEQFF. The DNA of the CDR3 is TGTGCCAGCAGCGCCCAGGGGGCTACTTTTTACAATGAGCAGTTCTTC.

This rearrangement joins TRBV27 to TRBJ1-6; 7 bases align to TRBD1. CDR3 length: 18 residues. The V gene end was trimmed by 4 bases and the J gene end by 1 base; junction bases not matched to a gene: 10. Germline CDR1 and CDR2: MNHEY and SMNVEV (reference sequence). The CDR3 nucleotides are TGTGCCAGCAGTTCCACAGGGGCTGCAGGATCCTATAATTCACCCCTCCACTTT. As protein: CASSSTGAAGSYNSPLHF.

The J gene is TRBJ2-5, the V gene TRBV19, with D possibly being TRBD1 (6 bases). This CDR3 contains 13 residues. V shed 11 bases and J shed 1 base, with 14 bases lying between them. CDR1 and CDR2 from the germline V gene are LNHDA and SQIVND (reference sequence). CDR3 DNA sequence: TGTGCCGCCGGGGTGGGGGCCCAAGAGACCCAGTACTTC. Protein sequence: CAAGVGAQETQYF.

The gene calls are TRBV3-1 (or the pseudogene TRBV3-2) and TRBJ1-1; D might be TRBD1 (5 bases). The CDR3 consists of 13 residues. Trimming stripped 4 bases from V and 5 bases from J, with 11 bases between. Germline lookup yields CDR1 LGHDT and CDR2 YNNKEL (reference sequence). The CDR3 DNA follows: TGTGCCAGCAGCCTTGGAGGGGTGACTGAAGCTTTCTTT. It specifies CASSLGGVTEAFF.

The chain employs TRBV24-1 and TRBJ2-5, with 8 bases matching TRBD2. Germline V gives CDR1 KGHDR, CDR2 SFDVKD. J was trimmed by 4 bases and V by 3 bases; bases with no gene match: 9. The CDR3 consists of 16 residues. CDR3 region: CATSDRGTRRVETQYF. CDR3 DNA: TGTGCCACCAGTGATCGCGGGACTAGGAGGGTAGAGACCCAGTACTTC.

V is TRBV5-6 and J is TRBJ1-1; tentatively, D is TRBD1 (5 bases). Trimming cost V 0 bases and J 0 bases, with 12 bases left between them. The CDR3 consists of 16 residues. From germline, CDR1 is SGHDT and CDR2 YYEEEE. The CDR3 nucleotides are TGTGCCAGCAGCTTGGTTGGGGGACTACTGAACACTGAAGCTTTCTTT. Translation: CASSLVGGLLNTEAFF.